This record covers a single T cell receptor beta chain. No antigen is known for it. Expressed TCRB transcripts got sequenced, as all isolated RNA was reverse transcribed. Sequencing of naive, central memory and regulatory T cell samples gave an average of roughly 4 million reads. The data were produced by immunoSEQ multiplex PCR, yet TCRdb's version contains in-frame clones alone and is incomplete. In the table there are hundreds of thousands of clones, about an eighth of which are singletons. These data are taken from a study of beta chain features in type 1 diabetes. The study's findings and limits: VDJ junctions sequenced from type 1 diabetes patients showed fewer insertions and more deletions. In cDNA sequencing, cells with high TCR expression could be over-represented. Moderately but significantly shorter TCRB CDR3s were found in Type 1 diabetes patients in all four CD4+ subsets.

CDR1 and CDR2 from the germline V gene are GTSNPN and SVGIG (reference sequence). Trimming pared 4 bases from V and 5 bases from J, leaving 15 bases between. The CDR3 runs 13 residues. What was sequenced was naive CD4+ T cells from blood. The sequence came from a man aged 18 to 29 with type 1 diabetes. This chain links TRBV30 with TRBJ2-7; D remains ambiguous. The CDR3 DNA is TGTGCCTGGAATACCCGGACGGAAAACGAGCAGTACTTC. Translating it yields CAWNTRTENEQYF. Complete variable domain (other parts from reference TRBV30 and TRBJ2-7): SQTIHQWPATLVQPVGSPLSLECTVEGTSNPNLYWYRQAAGRGLQLLFYSVGIGQISSEVPQNLSASRPQDRQFILSSKKLLLSDSGFYLCAWNTRTENEQYFGPGTRLTVT.